The 15 T cell receptor beta chains below come from one sample, sequenced in a study of CD8 T cells in Susac syndrome. Reverse transcription of 0.5 to 1 ug RNA was carried out with random hexamers. TCRdb redid the calling of the immunoSEQ multiplex PCR reads with MiXCR, one entry per CDR3 protein. This table has 170,000 or so distinct CDR3 sequences, 95% to 97% appearing once. The specimen was CD4+ T cells from PBMCs. The receptors originated from a human donor with Susac syndrome.

The chain employs TRBV11-1 and TRBJ2-6; 13 bases align to TRBD2. In germline, CDR1 is SGHAT, CDR2 FQDESV (reference sequence). The V gene end was trimmed by 4 bases and the J gene end by 0 bases; junction bases not matched to a gene: 9. CDR3 length equals 20 residues. The CDR3: CASSSRLAGGQHSGANVLTF. The CDR3 DNA is TGTGCCAGCAGCTCCCGACTAGCGGGGGGTCAACACTCTGGGGCCAACGTCCTGACTTTC.

The CDR3 nucleotides are TGTGCCAGCAGCTTAATAGCGGGAAATGAGCAGTTCTTC. This encodes CASSLIAGNEQFF. This rearrangement joins TRBV7-2 to TRBJ2-1; 8 bases are shared with TRBD2. Germline V CDR1 and CDR2: SGHTA, FQGNSA. Trimming took 2 bases from V and 7 from J; bases not matched to a gene: 1. The CDR3 is 13 amino acids.

The V and J genes are TRBV6-2 or TRBV6-3 and TRBJ1-1; D is ambiguous. V gave up 4 bases and J gave up 0 bases, with 6 bases separating them. The CDR3 is 13 residues long. Germline-derived CDR1 and CDR2 are MNHEY and SVGEGT. In DNA form, the CDR3 reads TGTGCCAGCAGTTTAACGATGAACACTGAAGCTTTCTTT. It codes for CASSLTMNTEAFF.

The CDR3 is CSARDPTVSYEQYF. The CDR3 DNA reads TGCAGTGCTAGAGATCCCACAGTATCCTACGAGCAGTACTTC. The rearrangement uses TRBV20-1 and TRBJ2-7; D ambiguous. The CDR3 has 14 residues. Germline assignment: CDR1 DFQATT and CDR2 SNEGSKA (reference sequence). The V end lost 0 bases, the J end lost 1 base, and 10 bases lay between the germline ends.

The rearrangement uses TRBV20-1 and TRBJ2-5; no reliable D call. In germline, CDR1 is DFQATT, CDR2 SNEGSKA (reference sequence). This CDR3 region has 14 residues. V lost 1 base and J 5 bases, leaving 14 bases between the germline ends. The CDR3 nucleotides are TGCAGTGCTAGAGGCCCCGGTTTTGGCGAGACCCAGTACTTC. Protein product: CSARGPGFGETQYF.

The rearrangement joins TRBV5-1 to TRBJ2-6; D possibly uses TRBD1 or TRBD2 (5 bases each). Per the germline V gene, CDR1 is SGHRS and CDR2 is YFSETQ. The CDR3 has 14 amino acids. V was pared by 0 bases and J by 8 bases, with 9 bases between. The CDR3 DNA sequence: TGCGCCAGCAGCTTGGCAGGGAGTTCCAACGTCCTGACTTTC. Amino acids: CASSLAGSSNVLTF.

This clonotype was recorded once. The V call is TRBV5-1, the J call TRBJ2-2; D not resolved. The CDR3 length is 16 residues. CDR1 SGHRS and CDR2 YFSETQ come from the germline V gene. V lost 4 bases and J 6 bases, leaving 19 bases between the germline ends. CDR3 region: CASSVMDGSLSGELFF. In DNA, the CDR3 is TGCGCCAGCAGCGTAATGGACGGGTCTCTATCCGGGGAGCTGTTTTTT.

This chain uses TRBV29-1 with TRBJ1-1; D possibly corresponds to TRBD1 (6 bases). Deletions cut 7 bases from V and 8 bases from J, with 26 bases between. CDR1 and CDR2 from the germline V gene are SQVTM and ANQGSEA. The CDR3 has 15 residues. The CDR3 sequence is CSAYSSGGAGGEAFF. CDR3 nucleotide sequence: TGCAGCGCCTATAGTTCGGGGGGGGCTGGAGGGGAAGCTTTCTTT.

The chain has TRBV4-3 and TRBJ1-4; D not resolved. Trimming cost V 1 base and J 8 bases, with 14 bases left between them. The CDR3 has 15 amino acids. Germline CDR1 reads LGHNA; CDR2 reads YSLEER. CDR3 sequence (DNA): TGCGCCAGCAGCCAAGGTGCCCCAAGCCTGGAAAAACTGTTTTTT. It encodes CASSQGAPSLEKLFF.

V usage is TRBV29-1 and J usage is TRBJ2-7; D possibly matches TRBD1 or TRBD2 (5 bases each). The CDR3 contains 15 residues. Germline CDR1 reads SQVTM; CDR2 reads ANQGSEA. V was shortened by 6 bases and J by 4 bases, with 22 bases between the two germline ends. The CDR3 reads CSVGKGISGLYEQYF. DNA for the CDR3: TGCAGCGTCGGTAAGGGCATCTCGGGGCTATACGAGCAGTACTTC.

The V call is TRBV12-3 or TRBV12-4, the J call TRBJ1-2; TRBD1 is a possible D gene (6 bases). This CDR3 contains 15 residues. Trimming removed 3 bases from V and 4 bases from J, with 15 bases in between. The CDR3 nucleotides read TGTGCCAGCAGTTTCATTGCAGGGGCCAGCTATGGCTACACCTTC. It translates to CASSFIAGASYGYTF.

This chain uses TRBV5-1 with TRBJ1-6; 8 bases line up with TRBD1. Germline V gene sequence: CDR1 SGHRS, CDR2 YFSETQ. V shed 4 bases and J 8 bases; nucleotides not matched to a gene: 5. The CDR3 contains 14 residues. The CDR3 coding sequence is TGCGCCAGCAGCAAGGACAGGGCAGATTCACCCCTCCACTTT. It specifies CASSKDRADSPLHF. The variable domain in full, with the rest retrieved from reference TRBV5-1 and TRBJ1-6, is KAGVTQTPRYLIKTRGQQVTLSCSPISGHRSVSWYQQTPGQGLQFLFEYFSETQRNKGNFPGRFSGRQFSNSRSEMNVSTLELGDSALYLCASSKDRADSPLHFGNGTRLTVT.

The gene calls are TRBV27 and TRBJ2-5; 8 bases line up with TRBD1. V was pared by 4 bases and J by 1 base, with 2 bases of the junction left unmatched. This CDR3 has 14 residues. Germline-derived CDR1 and CDR2 are MNHEY and SMNVEV (reference sequence). CDR3 protein: CASSSTGVQETQYF. The DNA for the CDR3 is TGTGCCAGCAGTTCGACAGGGGTCCAAGAGACCCAGTACTTC.

CDR3 nucleotides: TGTGCCACCAGCAAACGGGACAGAAATCAGCCCCAGCATTTT. Its protein is CATSKRDRNQPQHF. The chain uses TRBV15 and TRBJ1-5; the match to TRBD1 covers 7 bases. The junction had 4 bases not matched to a gene; V was cut back by 4 bases and J by 4 bases. CDR1 and CDR2 (germline): LNHNV, YYDKDF (reference sequence). The CDR3 covers 14 residues.

V gene TRBV15 combines with J gene TRBJ2-6; D gene ambiguous. This CDR3 contains 16 residues. Germline V CDR1 and CDR2: LNHNV, YYDKDF (reference sequence). Trimming shortened V by 9 bases and J by 0 bases, and 15 bases separated the two germline ends. The CDR3 sequence is CATTALGASGANVLTF. The CDR3 DNA follows: TGTGCCACTACAGCTCTGGGTGCCTCTGGGGCCAACGTCCTGACTTTC.